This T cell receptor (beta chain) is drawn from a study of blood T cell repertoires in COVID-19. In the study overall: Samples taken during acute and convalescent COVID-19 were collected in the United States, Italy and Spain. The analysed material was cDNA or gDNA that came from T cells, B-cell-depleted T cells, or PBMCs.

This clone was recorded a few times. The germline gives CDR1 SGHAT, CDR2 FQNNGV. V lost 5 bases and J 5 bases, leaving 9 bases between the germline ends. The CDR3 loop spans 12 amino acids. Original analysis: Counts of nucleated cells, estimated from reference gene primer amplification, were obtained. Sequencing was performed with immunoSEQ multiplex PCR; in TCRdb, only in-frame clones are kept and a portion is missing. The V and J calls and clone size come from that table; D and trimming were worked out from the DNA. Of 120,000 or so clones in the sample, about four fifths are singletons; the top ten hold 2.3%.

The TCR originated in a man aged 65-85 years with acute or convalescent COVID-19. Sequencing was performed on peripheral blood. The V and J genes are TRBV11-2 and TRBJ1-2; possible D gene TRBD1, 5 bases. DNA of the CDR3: TGTGCCAGCAGCATAGGGGCGTATGGCTACACCTTC. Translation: CASSIGAYGYTF. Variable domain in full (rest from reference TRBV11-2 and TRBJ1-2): EAGVAQSPRYKIIEKRQSVAFWCNPISGHATLYWYQQILGQGPKLLIQFQNNGVVDDSQLPKDRFSAERLKGVDSTLKIQPAKLEDSAVYLCASSIGAYGYTFGSGTRLTVV.